This TCR beta chain was recovered during a study of blood T cells in healthy people across ages. Germline V CDR1 and CDR2: DFQATT, SNEGSKA (reference sequence). Germline trimming cut 6 bases from V and 1 base from J; bases unmatched to any gene: 9. The CDR3 is 15 amino acids. The table lists this clonotype with a few counts. Its matching antigen is unknown. Roughly 10 milliliters of peripheral blood were drawn from each donor. Combining a sample-barcoded 5' primer with a J-beta primer mix, a second PCR ran for roughly 7 to 11 cycles. Using its own MiXCR run on the 5' RACE reads, TCRdb lists one record per CDR3 protein. The sample includes more than 1.4 million distinct CDR3 sequences, 42% of them seen just once. Notes on the study in general: Estimates based on one million T cells were treated as lower bounds. Unknown donor CMV status possibly confounded expanded clonotype changes. Per-million-T-cell TCR beta diversity fell roughly linearly with age.

What was sequenced was blood. The clonotype comes from a woman between 18 and 29 years old in good health. This chain links TRBV20-1 with TRBJ2-5, with TRBD2 identical over 9 bases. CDR3 nucleotides: TGCAGTGCGAGTGAGCGGGGGGCAATCCAAGAGACCCAGTACTTC. It translates to CSASERGAIQETQYF.